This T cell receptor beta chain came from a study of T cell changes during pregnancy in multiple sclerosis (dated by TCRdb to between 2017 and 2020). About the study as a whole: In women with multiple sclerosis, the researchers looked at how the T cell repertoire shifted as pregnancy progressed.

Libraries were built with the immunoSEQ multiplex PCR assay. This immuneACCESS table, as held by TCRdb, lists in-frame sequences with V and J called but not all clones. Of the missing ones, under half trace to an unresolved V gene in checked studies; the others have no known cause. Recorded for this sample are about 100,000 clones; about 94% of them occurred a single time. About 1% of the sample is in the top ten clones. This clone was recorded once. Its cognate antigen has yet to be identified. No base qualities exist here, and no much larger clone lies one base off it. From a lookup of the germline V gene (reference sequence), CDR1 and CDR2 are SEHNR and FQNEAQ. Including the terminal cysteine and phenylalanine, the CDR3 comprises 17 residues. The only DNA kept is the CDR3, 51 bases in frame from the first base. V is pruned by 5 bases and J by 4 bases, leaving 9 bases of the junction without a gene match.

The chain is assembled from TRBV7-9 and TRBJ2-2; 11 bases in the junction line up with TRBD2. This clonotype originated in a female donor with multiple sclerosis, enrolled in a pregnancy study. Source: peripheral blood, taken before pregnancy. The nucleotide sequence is TGTGCCAGCAGCACGTCATCCGGGACTAGCGGCACCGGGGAGCTGTTTTTT. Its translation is CASSTSSGTSGTGELFF.